This T cell receptor (beta chain) emerged from a study of blood T cell repertoires in COVID-19. Study-wide background: Spain, Italy and the United States supplied samples that represented acute and convalescent COVID-19. Sample material is recorded as cDNA or gDNA derived from T cells, B-cell-depleted T cells, or PBMCs.

Only in-frame clones appear in the TCRdb table, and some are missing; sequencing was by immunoSEQ multiplex PCR. The table shows approximately 190,000 clones, with 88% occurring only once. This CDR3 contains 16 residues. Germline CDR1 MNHEY, CDR2 SMNVEV (reference sequence). V was clipped by 2 bases and J by 9 bases, with 17 bases between them. The TCR originated in a man aged 35-49 years with active or convalescent COVID-19. This chain connects TRBV27 to TRBJ1-6, with a weak D call TRBD1 (5 bases). The sequencing sample was made of peripheral blood. In DNA form, the CDR3 reads TGTGCCAGCAGTTTAAGCCAATACAGGTTAAGTTCACCCCTCCACTTT. Translating gives CASSLSQYRLSSPLHF.